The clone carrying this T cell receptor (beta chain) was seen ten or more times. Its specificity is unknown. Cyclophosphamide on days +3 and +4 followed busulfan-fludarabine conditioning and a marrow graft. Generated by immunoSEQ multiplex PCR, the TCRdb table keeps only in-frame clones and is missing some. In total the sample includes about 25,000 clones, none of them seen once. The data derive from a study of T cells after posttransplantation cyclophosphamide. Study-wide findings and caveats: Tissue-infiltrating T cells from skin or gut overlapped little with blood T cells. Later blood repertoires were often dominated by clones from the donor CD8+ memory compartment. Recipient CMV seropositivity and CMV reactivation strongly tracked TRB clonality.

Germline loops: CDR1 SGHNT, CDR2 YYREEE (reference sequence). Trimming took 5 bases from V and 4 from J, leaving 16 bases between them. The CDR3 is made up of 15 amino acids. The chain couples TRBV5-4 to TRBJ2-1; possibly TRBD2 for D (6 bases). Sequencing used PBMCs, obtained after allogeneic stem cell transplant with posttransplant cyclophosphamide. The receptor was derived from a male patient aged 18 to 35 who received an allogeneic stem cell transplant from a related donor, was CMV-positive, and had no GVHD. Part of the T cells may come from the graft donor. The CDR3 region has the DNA TGTGCCAGCAGTTCCCGGGAGAGGAGGTACAATGAGCAGTTCTTC. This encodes CASSSRERRYNEQFF.